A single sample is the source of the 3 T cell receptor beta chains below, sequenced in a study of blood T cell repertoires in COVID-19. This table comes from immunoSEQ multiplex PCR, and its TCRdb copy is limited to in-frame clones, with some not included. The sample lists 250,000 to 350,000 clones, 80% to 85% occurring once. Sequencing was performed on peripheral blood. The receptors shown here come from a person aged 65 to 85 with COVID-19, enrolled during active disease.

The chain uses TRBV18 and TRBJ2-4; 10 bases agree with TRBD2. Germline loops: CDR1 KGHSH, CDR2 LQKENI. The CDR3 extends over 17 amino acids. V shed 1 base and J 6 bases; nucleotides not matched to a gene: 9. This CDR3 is CASSPLNLVAGGNIQYF. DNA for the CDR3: TGTGCCAGCTCACCACTTAATTTGGTAGCGGGAGGAAACATTCAGTACTTC.

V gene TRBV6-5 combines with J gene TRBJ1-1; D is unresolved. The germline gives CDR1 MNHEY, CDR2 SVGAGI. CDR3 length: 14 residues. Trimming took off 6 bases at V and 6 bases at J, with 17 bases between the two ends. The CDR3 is CASSPSRRRAEAFF. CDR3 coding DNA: TGTGCCAGCAGCCCCTCGCGCCGGAGGGCTGAAGCTTTCTTT.

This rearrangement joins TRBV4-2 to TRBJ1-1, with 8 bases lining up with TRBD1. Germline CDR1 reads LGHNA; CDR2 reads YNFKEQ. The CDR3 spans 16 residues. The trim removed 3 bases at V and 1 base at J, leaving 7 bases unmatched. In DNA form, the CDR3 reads TGTGCCAGCAGCCACGTCCCGGGACAGGAGAACACTGAAGCTTTCTTT. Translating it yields CASSHVPGQENTEAFF.